This record covers a single T cell receptor beta chain. Treatment meaning: oral pan-JAK inhibitor, 5-10 mg twice daily. Sequencing templates came from extracted RNA that was reverse transcribed into cDNA. Using immunoSEQ multiplex PCR, the repertoire was profiled, and TCRdb retains in-frame clones only, with some absent. Of around 110,000 clones listed, roughly three fifths are singletons. With V trimmed by 10 bases and J by 4 bases, 3 bases remained unmatched. The CDR3 is 11 residues long. The germline gives CDR1 SNHLY, CDR2 FYNNEI. This sample is drawn from a study of CD8+ T cells in alopecia areata.

The material sequenced was CD8+ T cells sorted from blood, taken at week 24, from a patient treated with tofacitinib. The chain joins TRBV2 to TRBJ2-5; TRBD1 aligns across 7 bases. The receptor's source is a human donor with alopecia areata. As DNA, the CDR3 is TGTGCCACCTCAGGGGGAGAGACCCAGTACTTC. It yields the protein CATSGGETQYF.